Following are 12 T cell receptor beta chains from one sample sequenced in a study of blood T cell repertoires in COVID-19. Generated by immunoSEQ multiplex PCR, the TCRdb table keeps only in-frame clones and is missing some. The sample shows some 670,000 clones, about 90% of them seen only once. The sample consisted of peripheral blood. All receptors derive from a woman aged 18-35 years with acute or convalescent COVID-19.

The rearrangement uses TRBV27 and TRBJ2-7; D is perhaps TRBD1 (5 bases). Trimming took 3 bases from V and 3 from J, leaving 9 bases between them. This CDR3 is built from 13 residues. Germline loops: CDR1 MNHEY, CDR2 SMNVEV (reference sequence). CDR3 loop: CASSFGQNYEQYF. In nucleotides, the CDR3 is TGTGCCAGCAGTTTCGGACAAAACTACGAGCAGTACTTC.

The chain is built from TRBV9 and TRBJ2-3; 10 bases agree with TRBD2. Germline lookup yields CDR1 SGDLS and CDR2 YYNGEE. V shed 0 bases, J shed 3 bases, and the junction held 4 bases outside the gene matches. The CDR3 runs to 16 residues. The CDR3 here is CASSVGNSGGTDTQYF. The CDR3 nucleotides are TGTGCCAGCAGCGTAGGAAATAGCGGGGGGACAGATACGCAGTATTTT.

The chain uses TRBV5-1 and TRBJ1-6, with TRBD1 identical over 9 bases. The CDR3 extends over 14 amino acids. CDR1 SGHRS and CDR2 YFSETQ come from the germline V gene. The V segment lost 4 bases and the J segment 10 bases; nucleotides outside the gene matches: 6. The DNA of the CDR3 is TGCGCCAGCAGCATACAGGGACAGGGATCACCCCTCCACTTT. It specifies CASSIQGQGSPLHF. Full variable domain (remainder filled in from reference TRBV5-1 and TRBJ1-6): KAGVTQTPRYLIKTRGQQVTLSCSPISGHRSVSWYQQTPGQGLQFLFEYFSETQRNKGNFPGRFSGRQFSNSRSEMNVSTLELGDSALYLCASSIQGQGSPLHFGNGTRLTVT.

This chain uses TRBV20-1 with TRBJ1-1; no definite D call. V dropped 6 bases and J dropped 10 bases, with 15 bases sitting between them. Germline-derived CDR1 and CDR2 are DFQATT and SNEGSKA (reference sequence). This CDR3 is 11 amino acids long. CDR3: CSAPGPEVAFF. CDR3 coding DNA: TGCAGTGCCCCCGGGCCGGAGGTAGCTTTCTTT.

On this clone itself: Additional DNA sequences in this sample encode the identical CDR3. The V call is TRBV9, the J call TRBJ2-7, with 9 bases that match TRBD1. The germline gives CDR1 SGDLS, CDR2 YYNGEE. The CDR3 is 14 residues long. The trim removed 4 bases at V and 4 bases at J, leaving 6 bases unmatched. The CDR3 region is CASSPRDRAYEQYF. As DNA, the CDR3 is TGTGCCAGCAGCCCCCGGGACAGGGCGTACGAGCAGTACTTC.

The rearrangement uses TRBV5-4 and TRBJ2-5, with 7 bases that match TRBD2. CDR1 is SGHNT and CDR2 is YYREEE in the germline V gene (reference sequence). The CDR3 runs to 14 residues. V lost 6 bases, J lost 4 bases, and 9 bases stayed unmatched. The CDR3 reads CASNTGGPRETQYF. CDR3 nucleotide sequence: TGTGCCAGCAACACGGGGGGACCTCGAGAGACCCAGTACTTC.

The rearrangement links TRBV5-1 to TRBJ2-5, with 9 bases lining up with TRBD2. This CDR3 has 15 residues. Unmatched junction bases numbered 7, after V lost 2 bases and J lost 5 bases. Germline-derived CDR1 and CDR2 are SGHRS and YFSETQ. The CDR3 DNA is TGCGCCAGCAGCTTAGGTGCGGGGGGGCCGGAGACCCAGTACTTC. Protein product: CASSLGAGGPETQYF.

This chain connects TRBV6-6 to TRBJ1-5, with TRBD1 matching over 7 bases. The CDR3 is 16 amino acids. V was clipped by 6 bases and J by 3 bases; unmatched bases: 11. CDR1 is MNHNY and CDR2 is SVGAGI in the germline V gene (reference sequence). CDR3 in DNA: TGTGCCAGCAGCCTACAGGGGTTTGGTACCAATCAGCCCCAGCATTTT. Translating gives CASSLQGFGTNQPQHF.

Only a few counts were recorded for this clone. This chain connects TRBV2 to TRBJ1-2; D remains unclear. The CDR3 runs 11 residues. V was pared by 7 bases and J by 8 bases, with 11 bases between. From germline, CDR1 is SNHLY and CDR2 FYNNEI. As DNA, the CDR3 is TGTGCCAGCAAATGGGTGGAGGGCTACACCTTC. It codes for CASKWVEGYTF.

The chain has TRBV9 and TRBJ2-2; TRBD2 matches at 9 bases. Germline V gives CDR1 SGDLS, CDR2 YYNGEE. V lost 0 bases, J lost 7 bases, and 4 bases stayed unmatched. This CDR3 contains 15 residues. The CDR3 here is CASSVVGLAGGELFF. CDR3 nucleotides: TGTGCCAGCAGCGTAGTGGGACTAGCAGGCGGGGAGCTGTTTTTT.

V gene TRBV2 combines with J gene TRBJ1-2; TRBD1 agrees at 9 bases. V lost 3 bases to trimming and J lost 7 bases; unmatched junction nucleotides: 6. CDR1 and CDR2 from the germline V gene are SNHLY and FYNNEI. The CDR3 length is 14 residues. The CDR3 region is CASSDGQGYAGYTF. The DNA for the CDR3 is TGTGCCAGCAGTGACGGACAGGGGTATGCTGGCTACACCTTC. Drawing the rest from reference TRBV2 and TRBJ1-2, the complete variable domain is EPEVTQTPSHQVTQMGQEVILRCVPISNHLYFYWYRQILGQKVEFLVSFYNNEISEKSEIFDDQFSVERPDGSNFTLKIRSTKLEDSAMYFCASSDGQGYAGYTFGSGTRLTVV.

This rearrangement joins TRBV7-2 to TRBJ1-2, with D uncertain. Per germline, CDR1 SGHTA and CDR2 FQGNSA. This CDR3 is built from 13 residues. Trimming pared 1 base from V and 7 bases from J, leaving 10 bases between. In nucleotides, the CDR3 is TGTGCCAGCAGCTTAGAACGCTTGGCTGGCTACACCTTC. Translation: CASSLERLAGYTF. The whole variable domain, remainder taken from reference TRBV7-2 and TRBJ1-2, is GAGVSQSPSNKVTEKGKDVELRCDPISGHTALYWYRQSLGQGLEFLIYFQGNSAPDKSGLPSDRFSAERTGGSVSTLTIQRTQQEDSAVYLCASSLERLAGYTFGSGTRLTVV.